This T cell receptor beta chain comes out of a study of blood T cell repertoires in COVID-19. Looking at the study overall: Samples representing acute and convalescent COVID-19 were sourced from the United States, Italy and Spain. The analysed material was cDNA or gDNA that came from T cells, B-cell-depleted T cells, or PBMCs.

CDR1 and CDR2 (germline): MNHEY, SVGAGI. The CDR3 has 15 residues. Trimming removed 0 bases from V and 5 bases from J, with 14 bases in between. Authors' processing steps: The assay estimated nucleated cells by amplifying reference gene primers. Repertoires were generated with immunoSEQ multiplex PCR, while TCRdb's copy carries only in-frame clones and drops some. V, J and clone size are those of that table, while D and trimming were read from the DNA. The table has hundreds of thousands of clones, 70% to 90% seen once. The chain is built from TRBV6-5 and TRBJ2-7; D is perhaps TRBD1 (6 bases). Material for sequencing was peripheral blood. This sequence originates from a woman in her twenties or thirties with COVID-19, enrolled during active disease. CDR3 region: CASSYSAGDKDEQYV. The CDR3 DNA follows: TGTGCCAGCAGTTACTCGGCAGGGGACAAGGACGAGCAGTACGTC.